This T cell receptor (beta chain) was retrieved from a study of blood T cell repertoires in COVID-19. The data were produced by immunoSEQ multiplex PCR, yet TCRdb's version contains in-frame clones alone and is incomplete. The top ten hold about 9.4% of the sample, which has just over 250,000 clones, about 90% seen once. Trimming removed 5 bases at V and 7 bases at J, with 8 bases between. CDR1 is LNHDA and CDR2 is SQIVND in the germline V gene (reference sequence). The CDR3 length is 11 residues. This TCR came from a woman in her seventies with COVID-19, enrolled during active disease. This chain uses TRBV19 with TRBJ1-1; D unclear. Sequenced: peripheral blood. The CDR3 is CASSGLYEAFF. CDR3 bases: TGTGCCAGTAGTGGCCTTTATGAAGCTTTCTTT.